The clone carrying this T cell receptor beta chain turned up a few times. This record belongs to a study of blood T cell repertoires in COVID-19. CDR1 is SGHRS, CDR2 YFSETQ, per germline. Trimming removed 0 bases from V and 2 bases from J, with 12 bases in between. CDR3 size: 15 residues. Libraries were prepared by immunoSEQ multiplex PCR; TCRdb keeps only in-frame clonotypes and omits some of them. Of around 270,000 clones listed, around 87% were seen once; the top ten hold roughly 4.9%. The sequencing input was peripheral blood. The chain is built from TRBV5-1 and TRBJ2-7, with D perhaps matching TRBD1 (5 bases). This sequence was found in a woman aged 60-70 years with COVID-19, enrolled during active disease. In DNA, the CDR3 is TGCGCCAGCAGCTTGGGGGTACAGGCGCCCTACGAGCAGTACTTC. Protein sequence: CASSLGVQAPYEQYF.